Sequencing of this T cell receptor beta chain was carried out in a study of technical replicates of blood from several donors. In germline, CDR1 is ENHRY, CDR2 SYGVKD. Trimming took 6 bases from V and 3 from J; bases not matched to a gene: 4. This CDR3 contains 14 residues. Produced via immunoSEQ multiplex PCR; TCRdb's table is partial and in-frame only. The sample carries 50,000 to 70,000 clones, over 85% recorded once. Sequencing was performed on PBMCs. The chain couples TRBV10-3 to TRBJ2-2; 7 positions agree with TRBD1. This TCR was sampled from a human donor in good health. Some clones in this sample may be carry-over from other donors' samples. CDR3 nucleotides: TGTGCCATCAGCGGGACAGTACACACCGGGGAGCTGTTTTTT. Translation gives CAISGTVHTGELFF.